A selection of T cell receptor beta chains follows, all from one sample in a study of blood T cell repertoires in COVID-19. Profiling relied on immunoSEQ multiplex PCR, and the TCRdb table lists in-frame clones only, not all of them. The sample lists under 300,000 clones, more than 75% seen once, with under 2.5% in the top ten. The sequencing input was PBMCs or T cells enriched from blood (not recorded which). The receptor source for this set is a woman in her sixties or seventies in a cohort exposed to, infected with or recovered from COVID-19 (not recorded which). Both conserved end residues are part of each CDR3. The D gene is left open where the match is weak. Some rows mark clone size as missing; the rest say once, few, many or name a class of expanded clone.

d_gene,abundance,j_gene,v_gene,CDR3nt,CDR3aa
TRBD2,-,TRBJ2-1,TRBV11-2,TGTGCCAGCAGCTTAGGACGGGGAGGGAATGAGCAGTTCTTC,CASSLGRGGNEQFF
-,-,TRBJ2-2,TRBV11-1,TGTGCCAGCAGCTTAGTGCACTGGAACACCGGGGAGCTGTTTTTT,CASSLVHWNTGELFF
-,few,TRBJ1-2,TRBV7-6,TGTGCCAGCAGCTTATCGGCGGGGGGCGCCTATGGCTACACCTTC,CASSLSAGGAYGYTF
-,-,TRBJ2-3,TRBV5-1,TGCGCCAGCAGCTTGGCGATACGGGAGCTAGGAGATACGCAGTATTTT,CASSLAIRELGDTQYF
-,-,TRBJ2-5,TRBV4-2,TGTGCCAGCAGCCAAGAAGCGTTAGACTCCGAAGAGACCCAGTACTTC,CASSQEALDSEETQYF
-,-,TRBJ2-5,TRBV18,TGTGCCAGCTCACCGGGCGAACACCAAGAGACCCAGTACTTC,CASSPGEHQETQYF
TRBD1,-,TRBJ1-4,TRBV2,TGTGCCAGCGCCCTTGGACAGGGAGGAGGAGGTGAAAAACTGTTTTTT,CASALGQGGGGEKLFF
TRBD2,-,TRBJ2-3,TRBV10-3,TGTGCCATCAGTGAGTCGATCGGTAGCGGGAGACCAGATACGCAGTATTTT,CAISESIGSGRPDTQYF
-,-,TRBJ2-3,TRBV4-3,TGCGCCAGCAGCCAAGATAGTAGCACAGATACGCAGTATTTT,CASSQDSSTDTQYF
TRBD1,-,TRBJ1-2,TRBV2,TGTGCCAGCAGTTCTGACAGGGCCAACTATGGCTACACCTTC,CASSSDRANYGYTF
-,-,TRBJ2-1,TRBV3-1/TRBV3-2,TGTGCCAGCAGCCGTGGCGGGCTGAGCTCCTACAATGAGCAGTTCTTC,CASSRGGLSSYNEQFF
-,-,TRBJ1-5,TRBV12-3/TRBV12-4,TGTGCCAGCGGCCAAAATCAGCCCCAGCATTTT,CASGQNQPQHF
-,-,TRBJ2-7,TRBV18,TGTGCCAGCTCACCAAATAGCGGTACCTACGAGCAGTACTTC,CASSPNSGTYEQYF
-,-,TRBJ1-1,TRBV28,TGTGCCAGCAGTTCCAGGCTTACTGAAGCTTTCTTT,CASSSRLTEAFF
TRBD2,-,TRBJ2-3,TRBV10-3,TGTGCCATCAGTGGGGCTAGCGGGAGCCTGAGGCAGGATACGCAGTATTTT,CAISGASGSLRQDTQYF
TRBD1,-,TRBJ1-6,TRBV28,TGTGCCAGCAGTGAGGGACAGGGTGCGTCACCCCTCCACTTT,CASSEGQGASPLHF
-,-,TRBJ2-7,TRBV7-9,TGTGCCAGCAGCTTAGGGACAGTCTACGAGCAGTACTTC,CASSLGTVYEQYF
TRBD2,-,TRBJ2-1,TRBV30,TGTGCCTGGAGTCAGGCCCGGACTAGCGGGAGGGTCGATGAGCAGTTCTTC,CAWSQARTSGRVDEQFF
-,-,TRBJ2-3,TRBV29-1,TGCAGCGTTGAAGACGGGAGTGGCGTAGATACGCAGTATTTT,CSVEDGSGVDTQYF
TRBD1,-,TRBJ1-3,TRBV27,TGTGCCAGCAGTCTAGACAGGGGGCCTGGAAACACCATATATTTT,CASSLDRGPGNTIYF
TRBD1,-,TRBJ1-2,TRBV28,TGTGCCAGCAGCCTCCCGGAGGGGACAGCTAACTATGGCTACACCTTC,CASSLPEGTANYGYTF
TRBD1,-,TRBJ1-2,TRBV28,TGTGCCAACAGTATCCCCGGGACAGGGAGGCATGGCTACACCTTC,CANSIPGTGRHGYTF
-,-,TRBJ2-1,TRBV4-1,TGCGCCAGCAGCTACGGACTAGGGGGGAATGAGCAGTTCTTC,CASSYGLGGNEQFF
TRBD1,-,TRBJ2-7,TRBV6-2/TRBV6-3,TGTGCCAGCAGTTACGGACAGGGTAATCCAGGGGAGCAGTACTTC,CASSYGQGNPGEQYF
-,-,TRBJ1-5,TRBV28,TGTGCCAGCAGTTCGTTGACAGTTAGCAATCAGCCCCAGCATTTT,CASSSLTVSNQPQHF
TRBD1,once,TRBJ2-3,TRBV28,TGTGCCAGCAGTCTCCGGGACAGGTCAGGCTTCGATACAGATACGCAGTATTTT,CASSLRDRSGFDTDTQYF
-,-,TRBJ2-2,TRBV3-1/TRBV3-2,TGTGCCAGCAGGCCTCTGGAGGGCCCCGGGGAGCTGTTTTTT,CASRPLEGPGELFF
-,-,TRBJ2-1,TRBV28,TGTGCCAGCAGTTTAGGGGGGAATCTGAATGAGCAGTTCTTC,CASSLGGNLNEQFF
TRBD2,-,TRBJ2-7,TRBV5-5,TGTGCCAGCAGCTTGGAACGGACTAGCGACCACGAGCAGTACTTC,CASSLERTSDHEQYF
-,-,TRBJ1-6,TRBV6-5,TGTGCCAGCAGTACCTGGACAGCTAATTCACCCCTCCACTTT,CASSTWTANSPLHF
TRBD1,-,TRBJ2-2,TRBV10-2,TGCGCCACCAGACAGGGGCCGAACACCGGGGAGCTGTTTTTT,CATRQGPNTGELFF
-,-,TRBJ2-4,TRBV25-1,TGTGCCAGCAGTGAACATAGTTCGAACATTCAGTACTTC,CASSEHSSNIQYF
-,-,TRBJ2-5,TRBV19,TGTGCCAGTAGTATAACGACAGAACAAGAGACCCAGTACTTC,CASSITTEQETQYF
TRBD1,-,TRBJ2-5,TRBV18,TGTGCCAGCTCACTCTTGACAGGGGGCAGGGAGACCCAGTACTTC,CASSLLTGGRETQYF
-,few,TRBJ1-3,TRBV19,TGTGCCAGTAATCCCGGGTCGGCTGGAAACACCATATATTTT,CASNPGSAGNTIYF
TRBD1,-,TRBJ2-1,TRBV28,TGTGCCAGCAGTCCTCGGTACAGGGGGCGCAACAATGAGCAGTTCTTC,CASSPRYRGRNNEQFF
TRBD1,-,TRBJ1-6,TRBV7-3,TGTGCCAGCAGCTTAACCGCCCGGACAGGGTCACCCCTCCACTTT,CASSLTARTGSPLHF
-,-,TRBJ2-2,TRBV5-1,TGCGCCAGCAGCTTGGTAGAGACCGGGGAGCTGTTTTTT,CASSLVETGELFF
TRBD2,-,TRBJ2-5,TRBV5-4,TGTGCCAGCAGACTAGCGGGAGTACAGACCCAGTACTTC,CASRLAGVQTQYF
TRBD2,-,TRBJ2-1,TRBV11-2,TGTGCCAGCAGCTTGAACGCGGGAGCGGCCATGGGCTATGAGCAGTTCTTC,CASSLNAGAAMGYEQFF
-,-,TRBJ2-3,TRBV4-3,TGCGCCAGCAGCCAGCCCAGAAAGTCAGATACGCAGTATTTT,CASSQPRKSDTQYF
-,-,TRBJ1-3,TRBV9,TGTGCCAGCAGCGTAGGGGGCAGTTACGATGGAAACACCATATATTTT,CASSVGGSYDGNTIYF
-,-,TRBJ2-5,TRBV7-9,TGTGCCAGCAGCTCAGGTCGAGAGACCCAGTACTTC,CASSSGRETQYF
TRBD1,once,TRBJ1-2,TRBV5-4,TGTGCCAGCAGCCTAGAGGGGACAGGGGGGTATGGCTACACCTTC,CASSLEGTGGYGYTF
-,few,TRBJ2-3,TRBV11-2,TGTGCCAGCAGCTTGAACTTTGATACGCAGTATTTT,CASSLNFDTQYF
-,-,TRBJ1-6,TRBV5-1,TGCGCCAGCAGCTTGGTACAGATAAATTCACCCCTCCACTTT,CASSLVQINSPLHF
-,-,TRBJ2-1,TRBV9,TGTGCCAGCAGCGTAGTGATCAGGAGCGGAACCTACAATGAGCAGTTCTTC,CASSVVIRSGTYNEQFF
-,-,TRBJ2-1,TRBV3-1/TRBV3-2,TGTGCCAGCAGCCATGTCCTCAGCGGGGAGCAGTTCTTC,CASSHVLSGEQFF
-,-,TRBJ1-6,TRBV21-1,TGTGCCAGCAGCAATGGGGTAAGGGGGCAGAATTCACCCCTCCACTTT,CASSNGVRGQNSPLHF
TRBD2,-,TRBJ2-5,TRBV2,TGTGCCAGCAGTGGGACTAGCGGCCACCAAGAGACCCAGTACTTC,CASSGTSGHQETQYF
-,-,TRBJ1-4,TRBV5-1,TGCGCCAGCAGCCCGGGTGAAAAACTGTTTTTT,CASSPGEKLFF
TRBD2,once,TRBJ2-1,TRBV7-3,TGTGCCAGCAGCTTAGCGCCTAGCGGGTGGAATGAGCAGTTCTTC,CASSLAPSGWNEQFF
-,-,TRBJ1-2,TRBV12-3/TRBV12-4,TGTGCCAGCAGTTTAATTCCCAGCTATGGCTACACCTTC,CASSLIPSYGYTF
TRBD1,-,TRBJ1-4,TRBV19,TGTGCCAGTAGTTCGGTGGACAGGGGTGGTGAAAAACTGTTTTTT,CASSSVDRGGEKLFF
-,-,TRBJ1-4,TRBV5-6,TGTGCCAGCAGCTTGGCCCCCACGGGGTCAACTAATGAAAAACTGTTTTTT,CASSLAPTGSTNEKLFF
-,-,TRBJ2-3,TRBV30,TGTGCCTGGAGTTCCCTAACGGGAGTAAAAGATACGCAGTATTTT,CAWSSLTGVKDTQYF
TRBD2,-,TRBJ2-7,TRBV2,TGTGCCAGCAGGGACGCGGGAGGTCGGAAAGAGCAGTACTTC,CASRDAGGRKEQYF
-,-,TRBJ1-1,TRBV28,TGTGCCAGCAGACTCGTCAGGGGCGTCTTGGACACTGAAGCTTTCTTT,CASRLVRGVLDTEAFF
TRBD2,-,TRBJ2-2,TRBV6-5,TGTGCCAGCAGTTGGACTAGCGGGACCAACACCGGGGAGCTGTTTTTT,CASSWTSGTNTGELFF